The entry below describes one T cell receptor (beta chain). Antigen unknown. In addition to blood RNA drawn from unsorted whole blood, germline DNA was extracted. An approximately 4-milliliter peripheral blood sample was collected before surgery. This record comes from a study of tumor-infiltrating lymphocytes in primary liver carcinoma. Whole-study context: Surgeons resected the patients' primary liver carcinomas. About 3.5 to 7.5 million productive TCRbeta reads were obtained from the samples, with similar numbers across tissue types.

Trimming pared 3 bases from V and 0 bases from J, leaving 9 bases between. CDR1 and CDR2 from the germline V gene are MDHEN and SYDVKM. The CDR3 loop spans 15 amino acids. Priming with a constant-region primer yielded TCR beta cDNA from 450 to 600 ng total RNA. Libraries of TCR beta came from three nested multiplex PCR rounds with slightly modified ARM-PCR. The first two PCR rounds used TRBV1-TRBV30 primers with a Cbeta primer, about 9 cycles each. TCRdb recomputed calls from the multiplex PCR reads with MiXCR, one row per CDR3 protein. The sample contains almost 200,000 distinct CDR3 sequences, about 61% of which appear only once. Study-wide results and limits: Researchers did not compare CD4+ and CD8+ repertoires, as samples were bulk unsorted.

The sequencing input was peripheral blood. The sequence was collected from a woman in her sixties with primary liver carcinoma and hepatitis B virus infection. The chain couples TRBV28 to TRBJ2-1; D is ambiguous. The CDR3 DNA reads TGTGCCAGCAGTTTGGCAGGTAGCTCCTACAATGAGCAGTTCTTC. This encodes CASSLAGSSYNEQFF. The entire variable domain, with the rest obtained from reference TRBV28 and TRBJ2-1, is as follows: DVKVTQSSRYLVKRTGEKVFLECVQDMDHENMFWYRQDPGLGLRLIYFSYDVKMKEKGDIPEGYSVSREKKERFSLILESASTNQTSMYLCASSLAGSSYNEQFFGPGTRLTVL.